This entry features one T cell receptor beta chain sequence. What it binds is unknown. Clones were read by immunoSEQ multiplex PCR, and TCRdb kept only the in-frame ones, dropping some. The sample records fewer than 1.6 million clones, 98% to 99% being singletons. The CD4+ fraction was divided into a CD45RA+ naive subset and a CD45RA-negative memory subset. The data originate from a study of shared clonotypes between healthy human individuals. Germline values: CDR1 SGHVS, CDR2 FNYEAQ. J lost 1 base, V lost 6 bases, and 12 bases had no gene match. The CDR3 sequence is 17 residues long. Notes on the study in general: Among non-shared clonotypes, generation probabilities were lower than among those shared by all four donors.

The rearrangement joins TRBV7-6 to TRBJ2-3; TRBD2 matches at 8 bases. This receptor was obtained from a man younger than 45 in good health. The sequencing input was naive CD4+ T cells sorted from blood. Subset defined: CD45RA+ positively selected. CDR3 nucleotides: TGTGCCAGCAGTTCGGGGAAAGCGGGAGTCGGCACAGATACGCAGTATTTT. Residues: CASSSGKAGVGTDTQYF.